This passage covers 10 T cell receptor beta chains from one sample sequenced in a study of blood T cell repertoires in COVID-19. Clones were sequenced by immunoSEQ multiplex PCR, and TCRdb holds only the in-frame ones, with some missing. This table holds about 200,000 clones, around four fifths found once. The specimen was PBMCs or T cells enriched from blood (not recorded which). Receptors originate from a woman aged 45-59 years who had been exposed to COVID-19.

This clone was detected only a few times. The CDR3 DNA reads as TGTGCCAGCAGCGCGACAGGGTCTAATTCACCCCTCCACTTT. Amino acids: CASSATGSNSPLHF. V and J are TRBV5-4 and TRBJ1-6, with 7 positions matching TRBD1. This CDR3 contains 14 residues. Trimming cost V 4 bases and J 6 bases; bases outside gene matches: 4. CDR1 and CDR2 from the germline V gene are SGHNT and YYREEE (reference sequence).

This clone was found a few times. The genes are TRBV2 and TRBJ2-3; D is possibly TRBD2 (6 bases). V lost 6 bases to trimming and J lost 2 bases, with 15 bases between them. The CDR3 consists of 15 residues. Germline CDR1 reads SNHLY; CDR2 reads FYNNEI. This CDR3 reads CASSRDLLDTDTQYF. In nucleotides, the CDR3 is TGTGCCAGCAGCCGGGACTTACTTGACACAGATACGCAGTATTTT. The full variable domain, with the rest looked up from reference TRBV2 and TRBJ2-3, is EPEVTQTPSHQVTQMGQEVILRCVPISNHLYFYWYRQILGQKVEFLVSFYNNEISEKSEIFDDQFSVERPDGSNFTLKIRSTKLEDSAMYFCASSRDLLDTDTQYFGPGTRLTVL.

The chain combines TRBV7-9 with TRBJ1-6; the D is unclear. V gave up 1 base and J gave up 8 bases, with 6 bases separating them. This CDR3 has 13 amino acids. Germline CDR1 SEHNR, CDR2 FQNEAQ (reference sequence). This CDR3 reads CASSLGADSPLHF. CDR3 coding DNA: TGTGCCAGCAGCTTAGGGGCCGATTCACCCCTCCACTTT.

This sequence joins TRBV18 and TRBJ1-1; D is possibly TRBD1 (6 bases). V lost 3 bases and J 1 base, leaving 12 bases between the germline ends. Germline values: CDR1 KGHSH, CDR2 LQKENI. The CDR3 length is 15 residues. The CDR3 protein is CASSPPRGSNTEAFF. In DNA form, the CDR3 reads TGTGCCAGCTCACCTCCAAGGGGGTCGAACACTGAAGCTTTCTTT.

The rearrangement links TRBV5-8 to TRBJ1-6; D uncertain. Trimming shortened V by 4 bases and J by 5 bases, and 13 bases separated the two germline ends. Germline CDR1 is SGHTS and CDR2 is YDEGEE. This CDR3 is 15 amino acids long. In nucleotides, the CDR3 is TGTGCCAGCAGCCGGACCCGGAGGGATAATTCACCCCTCCACTTT. It encodes CASSRTRRDNSPLHF.

The rearrangement joins TRBV7-2 to TRBJ1-1; TRBD1 aligns across 8 bases. The trim removed 5 bases at V and 5 bases at J, leaving 10 bases unmatched. The germline V gene has CDR1 SGHTA and CDR2 FQGNSA. CDR3 length: 15 amino acids. The CDR3 region is CASSQVQGARTEAFF. In nucleotides, the CDR3 is TGTGCCAGCAGCCAAGTTCAGGGGGCGCGGACTGAAGCTTTCTTT.

This rearrangement joins TRBV5-8 to TRBJ2-2; D gene unclear. The CDR3 runs 15 residues. Trimming cost V 2 bases and J 4 bases, with 12 bases left between them. The V gene's germline CDR1 is SGHTS and CDR2 YDEGEE. The CDR3 region is CASSLGRFFTGELFF. Here the CDR3 DNA reads TGTGCCAGCAGCTTAGGCAGGTTCTTCACCGGGGAGCTGTTTTTT.

The chain has TRBV9 and TRBJ1-2; D unclear. From germline, CDR1 is SGDLS and CDR2 YYNGEE. The CDR3 is 14 amino acids. V was pared by 4 bases and J by 8 bases, with 18 bases between. The CDR3 DNA sequence: TGTGCCAGCAGCCCCCCGGAAGCTTACGGGGGCTACACCTTC. This encodes CASSPPEAYGGYTF. Filled out from reference TRBV9 and TRBJ1-2, the complete variable domain reads DSGVTQTPKHLITATGQRVTLRCSPRSGDLSVYWYQQSLDQGLQFLIQYYNGEERAKGNILERFSAQQFPDLHSELNLSSLELGDSALYFCASSPPEAYGGYTFGSGTRLTVV.

V is TRBV2 and J is TRBJ1-3; TRBD1 might be the D (6 bases). This CDR3 has 15 residues. CDR1 and CDR2 from the germline V gene are SNHLY and FYNNEI. V lost 6 bases and J lost 7, with 19 bases in between. As DNA, the CDR3 is TGTGCCAGCAGCGAAAGGGGGGGGGCGATTAACACCATATATTTT. Protein: CASSERGGAINTIYF.

The rearrangement joins TRBV5-1 to TRBJ1-5; D might be TRBD1 (5 bases). The V gene's germline CDR1 is SGHRS and CDR2 YFSETQ. With 0 bases removed from V and 7 bases from J, the gap between germline ends came to 14 bases. The CDR3 covers 15 residues. The CDR3 bases are TGCGCCAGCAGCTTGGCCGGTGGGGCAGGGCAGCCCCAGCATTTT. Translation: CASSLAGGAGQPQHF.